This T cell receptor (beta chain) is drawn from a study of CD8+CD57+ T cells in acquired aplastic anemia. Genomic DNA, the template, was used for profiling of the TCR beta VDJ and CDR3. One entry per CDR3 protein, called by TCRdb with MiXCR from the reads. The data contain fewer than 200,000 distinct CDR3 sequences, around 40% of them singletons. The sample consisted of sorted CD4+, CD8+, or CD8+CD57+ T cells (not recorded which) from PBMCs. The TCR comes from a human donor in good health.

CDR3 amino acids: CATSGTSYEQYF. The CDR3 nucleotides read TGTGCCACCAGCGGGACCAGCTACGAGCAGTACTTC. This chain uses TRBV15 with TRBJ2-7; D might be TRBD1 or TRBD2, each matching 5 bases. The CDR3 runs to 12 residues. The V gene lost 5 bases and the J gene lost 3 bases, with 8 bases spanning the gap. Germline assignment: CDR1 LNHNV and CDR2 YYDKDF (reference sequence).